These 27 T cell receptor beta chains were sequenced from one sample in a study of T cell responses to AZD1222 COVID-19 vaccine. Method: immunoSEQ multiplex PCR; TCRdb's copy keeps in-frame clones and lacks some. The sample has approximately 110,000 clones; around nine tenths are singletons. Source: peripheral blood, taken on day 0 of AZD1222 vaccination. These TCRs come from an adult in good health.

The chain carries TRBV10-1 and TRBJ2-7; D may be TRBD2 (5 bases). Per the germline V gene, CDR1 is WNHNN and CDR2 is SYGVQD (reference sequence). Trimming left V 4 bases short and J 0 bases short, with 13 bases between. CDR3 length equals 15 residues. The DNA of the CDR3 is TGCGCCAGCAGTGGTTCCGGGAAGGGCTCCTACGAGCAGTACTTC. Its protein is CASSGSGKGSYEQYF.

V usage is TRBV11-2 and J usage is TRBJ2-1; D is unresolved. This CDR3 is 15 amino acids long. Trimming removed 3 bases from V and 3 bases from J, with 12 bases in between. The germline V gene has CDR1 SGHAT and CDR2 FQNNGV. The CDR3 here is CASSFVERRYNEQFF. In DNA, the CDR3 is TGTGCCAGCAGCTTTGTCGAGCGACGCTACAATGAGCAGTTCTTC.

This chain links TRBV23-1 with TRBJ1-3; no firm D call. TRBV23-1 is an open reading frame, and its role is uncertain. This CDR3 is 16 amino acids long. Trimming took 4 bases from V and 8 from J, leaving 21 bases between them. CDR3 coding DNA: TGCGCCAGCAGTCCCCTATGGACTACAAGGGTAGACACCATATATTTT. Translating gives CASSPLWTTRVDTIYF.

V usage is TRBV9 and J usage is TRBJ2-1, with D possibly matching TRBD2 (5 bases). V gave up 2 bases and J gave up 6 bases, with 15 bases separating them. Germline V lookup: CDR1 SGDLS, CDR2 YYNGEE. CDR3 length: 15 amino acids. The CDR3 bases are TGTGCCAGCAGCGTCGCTGGAGCGGTACTCAATGAGCAGTTCTTC. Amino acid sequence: CASSVAGAVLNEQFF.

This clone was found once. CDR3 nucleotides: TGTGCCAGCAGCTTTATCGGAGGACGGAGCGATGAGCAGTTCTTC. Amino acids: CASSFIGGRSDEQFF. V is TRBV5-4 and J is TRBJ2-1; D is possibly TRBD2 (5 bases). The CDR3 sequence is 15 residues long. CDR1 SGHNT and CDR2 YYREEE come from the germline V gene (reference sequence). V was cut by 2 bases and J by 8 bases, with 17 bases left in between.

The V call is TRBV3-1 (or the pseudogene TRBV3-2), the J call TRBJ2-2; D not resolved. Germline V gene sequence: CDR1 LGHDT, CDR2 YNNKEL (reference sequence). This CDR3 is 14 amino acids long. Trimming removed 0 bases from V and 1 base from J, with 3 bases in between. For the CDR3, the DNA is TGTGCCAGCAGCCAAGACAGGAACACCGGGGAGCTGTTTTTT. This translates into CASSQDRNTGELFF.

The CDR3 here is CATSDPSTGNRLYEQYF. The CDR3 DNA follows: TGTGCCACCAGTGACCCCTCCACAGGGAACCGACTATACGAGCAGTACTTC. The rearrangement uses TRBV24-1 and TRBJ2-7, with D perhaps matching TRBD1 (6 bases). Germline values: CDR1 KGHDR, CDR2 SFDVKD. V lost 4 bases and J 4 bases, leaving 22 bases between the germline ends. This CDR3 spans 17 amino acids.

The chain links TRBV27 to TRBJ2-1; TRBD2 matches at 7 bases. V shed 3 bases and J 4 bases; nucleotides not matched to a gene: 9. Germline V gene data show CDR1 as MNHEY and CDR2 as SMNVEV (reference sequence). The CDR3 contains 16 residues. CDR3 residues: CASSFTLAEPYNEQFF. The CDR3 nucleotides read TGTGCCAGCAGTTTTACTCTAGCGGAGCCATACAATGAGCAGTTCTTC.

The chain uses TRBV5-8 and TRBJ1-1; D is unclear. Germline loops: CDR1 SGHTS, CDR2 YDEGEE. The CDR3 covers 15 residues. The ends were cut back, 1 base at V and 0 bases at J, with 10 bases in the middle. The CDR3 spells CASSLSPEMNTEAFF. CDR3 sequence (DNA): TGTGCCAGCAGCTTGTCTCCAGAGATGAACACTGAAGCTTTCTTT.

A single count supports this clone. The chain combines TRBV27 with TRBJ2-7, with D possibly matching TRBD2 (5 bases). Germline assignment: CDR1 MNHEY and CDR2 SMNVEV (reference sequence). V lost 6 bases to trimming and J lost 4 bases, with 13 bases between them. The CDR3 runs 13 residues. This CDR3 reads CASSRTSGYEQYF. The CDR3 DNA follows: TGTGCCAGCAGCAGGACTTCGGGGTACGAGCAGTACTTC.

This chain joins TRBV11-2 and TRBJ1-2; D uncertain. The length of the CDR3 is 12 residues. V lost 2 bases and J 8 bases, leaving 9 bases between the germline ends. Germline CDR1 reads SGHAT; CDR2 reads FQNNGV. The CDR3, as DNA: TGTGCCAGCAGCTTATATACGAGGGGCTACACCTTC. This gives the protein CASSLYTRGYTF.

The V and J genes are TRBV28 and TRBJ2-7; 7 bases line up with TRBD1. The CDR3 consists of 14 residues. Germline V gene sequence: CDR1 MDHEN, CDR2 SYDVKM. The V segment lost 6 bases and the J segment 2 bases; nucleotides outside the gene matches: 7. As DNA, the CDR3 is TGTGCCAGCAGAAGAGTGAGGGGGCCCTACGAGCAGTACTTC. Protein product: CASRRVRGPYEQYF.

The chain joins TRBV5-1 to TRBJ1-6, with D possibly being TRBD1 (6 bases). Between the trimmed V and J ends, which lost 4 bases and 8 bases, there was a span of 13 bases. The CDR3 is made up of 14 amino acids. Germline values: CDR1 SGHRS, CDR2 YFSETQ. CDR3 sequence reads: CASSLDSNDSPLHF. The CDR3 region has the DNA TGCGCCAGCAGCCTGGACAGCAACGATTCACCCCTCCACTTT. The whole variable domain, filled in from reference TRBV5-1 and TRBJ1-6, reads KAGVTQTPRYLIKTRGQQVTLSCSPISGHRSVSWYQQTPGQGLQFLFEYFSETQRNKGNFPGRFSGRQFSNSRSEMNVSTLELGDSALYLCASSLDSNDSPLHFGNGTRLTVT.

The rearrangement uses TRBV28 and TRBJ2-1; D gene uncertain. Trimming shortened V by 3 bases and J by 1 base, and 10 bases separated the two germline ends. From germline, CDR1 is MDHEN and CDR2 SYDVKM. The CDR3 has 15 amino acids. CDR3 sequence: CASSLGRWSYNEQFF. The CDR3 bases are TGTGCCAGCAGTTTGGGCCGTTGGTCCTACAATGAGCAGTTCTTC.

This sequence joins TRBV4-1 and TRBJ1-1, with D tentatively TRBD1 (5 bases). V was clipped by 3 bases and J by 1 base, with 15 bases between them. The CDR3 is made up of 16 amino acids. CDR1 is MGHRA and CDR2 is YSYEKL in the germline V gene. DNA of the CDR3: TGCGCCAGCAGCCAGCCGGGACTAAGATCGAACACTGAAGCTTTCTTT. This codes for CASSQPGLRSNTEAFF.

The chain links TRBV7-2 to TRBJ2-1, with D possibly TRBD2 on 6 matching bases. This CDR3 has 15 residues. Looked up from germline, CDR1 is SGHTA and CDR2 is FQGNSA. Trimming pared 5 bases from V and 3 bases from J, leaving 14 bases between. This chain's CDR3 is CASSLWVAVYNEQFF. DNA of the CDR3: TGTGCCAGCAGCCTCTGGGTAGCGGTCTACAATGAGCAGTTCTTC. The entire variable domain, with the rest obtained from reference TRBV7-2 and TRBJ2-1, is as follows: GAGVSQSPSNKVTEKGKDVELRCDPISGHTALYWYRQSLGQGLEFLIYFQGNSAPDKSGLPSDRFSAERTGGSVSTLTIQRTQQEDSAVYLCASSLWVAVYNEQFFGPGTRLTVL.

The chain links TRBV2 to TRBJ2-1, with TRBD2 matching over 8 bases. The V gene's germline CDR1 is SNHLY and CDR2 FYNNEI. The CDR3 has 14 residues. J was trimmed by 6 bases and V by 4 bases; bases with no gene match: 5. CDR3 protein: CASSGLAGLNEQFF. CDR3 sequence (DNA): TGTGCCAGCAGTGGGCTAGCGGGCCTCAATGAGCAGTTCTTC.

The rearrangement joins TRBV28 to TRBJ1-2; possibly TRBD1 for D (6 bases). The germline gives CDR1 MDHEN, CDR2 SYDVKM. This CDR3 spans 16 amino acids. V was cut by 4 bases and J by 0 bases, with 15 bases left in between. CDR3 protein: CASSYSMTGANYGYTF. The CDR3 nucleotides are TGTGCCAGCAGTTACTCCATGACAGGAGCTAACTATGGCTACACCTTC.

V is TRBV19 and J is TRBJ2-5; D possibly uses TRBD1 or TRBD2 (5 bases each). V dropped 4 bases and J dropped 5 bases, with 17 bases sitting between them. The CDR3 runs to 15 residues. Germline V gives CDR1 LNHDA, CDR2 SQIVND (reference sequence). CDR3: CASSRASGRGETQYF. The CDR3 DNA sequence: TGTGCCAGTAGTAGAGCTTCGGGGCGAGGGGAGACCCAGTACTTC.

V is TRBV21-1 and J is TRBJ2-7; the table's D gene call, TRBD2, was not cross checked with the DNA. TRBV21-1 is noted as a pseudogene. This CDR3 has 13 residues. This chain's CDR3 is CAKTGTSGYEQYF. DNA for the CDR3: TGTGCCAAAACCGGGACTAGCGGGTACGAGCAGTACTTC.

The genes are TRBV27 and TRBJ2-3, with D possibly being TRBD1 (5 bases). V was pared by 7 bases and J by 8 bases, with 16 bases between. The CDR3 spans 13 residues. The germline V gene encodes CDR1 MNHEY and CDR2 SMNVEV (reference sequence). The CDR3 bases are TGTGCCAGCACCGGGTCTGGTAGGGGTACGCAGTATTTT. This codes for CASTGSGRGTQYF.

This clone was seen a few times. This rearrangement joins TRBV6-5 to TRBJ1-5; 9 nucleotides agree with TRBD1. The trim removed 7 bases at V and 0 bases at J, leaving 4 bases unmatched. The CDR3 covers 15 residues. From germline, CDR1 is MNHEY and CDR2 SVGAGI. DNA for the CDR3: TGTGCCAGCACCTGGGACAGGGCTAGCAATCAGCCCCAGCATTTT. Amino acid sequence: CASTWDRASNQPQHF.

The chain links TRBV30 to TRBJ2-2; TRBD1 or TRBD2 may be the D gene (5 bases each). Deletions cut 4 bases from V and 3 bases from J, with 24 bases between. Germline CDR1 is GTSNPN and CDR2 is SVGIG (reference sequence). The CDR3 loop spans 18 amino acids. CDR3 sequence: CAWKLSFGTLGYTGELFF. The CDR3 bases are TGTGCCTGGAAACTTTCTTTCGGGACCCTAGGGTACACCGGGGAGCTGTTTTTT.

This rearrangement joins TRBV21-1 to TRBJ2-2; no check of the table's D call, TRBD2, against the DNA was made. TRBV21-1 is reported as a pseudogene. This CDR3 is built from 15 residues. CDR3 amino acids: CASSKAPRNTGELFF. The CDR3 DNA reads TGTGCCAGCAGCAAAGCGCCGCGGAACACCGGGGAGCTGTTTTTT.

In nucleotides, the CDR3 is TGTGCCACCAGCGAGGGCAATCAGCCCCAGCATTTT. It codes for CATSEGNQPQHF. J is TRBJ1-5 and V is TRBV15; D remains unclear. This CDR3 contains 12 residues. CDR1 and CDR2 (germline): LNHNV, YYDKDF (reference sequence). V gave up 5 bases and J gave up 2 bases, with 4 bases separating them.

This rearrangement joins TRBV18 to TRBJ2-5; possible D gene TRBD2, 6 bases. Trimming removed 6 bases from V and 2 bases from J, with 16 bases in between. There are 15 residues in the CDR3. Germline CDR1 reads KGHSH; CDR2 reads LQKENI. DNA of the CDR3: TGTGCCAGCTCCCCCGGGGGATCAGGGCAAGAGACCCAGTACTTC. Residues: CASSPGGSGQETQYF.

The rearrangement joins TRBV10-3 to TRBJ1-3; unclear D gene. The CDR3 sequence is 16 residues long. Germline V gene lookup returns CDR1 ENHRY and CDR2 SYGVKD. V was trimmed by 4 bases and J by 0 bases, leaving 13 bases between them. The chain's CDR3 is CAISGPRPSSGNTIYF. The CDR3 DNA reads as TGTGCCATCAGTGGGCCGCGACCTAGCTCTGGAAACACCATATATTTT.